This T cell receptor (beta chain) came from a study of spatial heterogeneity in lung cancer. General study results and limits: Intratumoral expanded alpha and beta TCR counts were found to track tumor mutation counts.

In its sample, this clonotype was seen many times. No antigen is known for it. This sample's time point: sample taken at primary tumor resection. V lost 5 bases and J lost 7, with 15 bases in between. CDR1 and CDR2 (germline): MNHEY, SVGAGI. The CDR3 loop spans 14 amino acids. TCRdb reanalysed the 5' RACE reads using MiXCR and keeps one entry per CDR3 protein. Of about 23,000 distinct CDR3 sequences listed, roughly 6.7% are singletons. The specimen comprised lung tumor tissue, sampled at surgery. The clonotype originates from a male donor with early-stage non-small cell lung cancer. The chain carries TRBV6-5 and TRBJ1-5, with D unresolved. CDR3 coding DNA: TGTGCCAGCAGTCCGGACGGTCCGGGGCAGCCCCAGCATTTT. It yields the protein CASSPDGPGQPQHF.